The T cell receptor (beta chain) under discussion was sequenced for a study of cytomegalovirus exposure and HLA in healthy donors. Whole-study findings and limits: In a later analysis, several top co-occurrence clusters appeared linked to parvovirus B19, influenza, CMV and Epstein-Barr virus.

About this clone: Its matching antigen is unknown.

In the PCR, 60 Vbeta and 13 Jbeta primers were used. Generated by immunoSEQ multiplex PCR, the TCRdb table keeps only in-frame clones and is missing some. The sample holds some 150,000 clones, 70% to 85% seen once. After removal of 4 bases from V and 4 bases from J, the junction contained 1 base not matched to a gene. CDR3 length equals 14 residues. CDR1 is SNHLY and CDR2 is FYNNEI in the germline V gene. The V and J genes are TRBV2 and TRBJ1-5; TRBD1 matches at 10 bases. This clonotype was sampled from a man aged 25-40 years in good health and CMV-seropositive. The source material was PBMCs. The chain's CDR3 is CASSGQGANQPQHF. CDR3 DNA: TGTGCCAGCAGTGGACAGGGGGCTAATCAGCCCCAGCATTTT.